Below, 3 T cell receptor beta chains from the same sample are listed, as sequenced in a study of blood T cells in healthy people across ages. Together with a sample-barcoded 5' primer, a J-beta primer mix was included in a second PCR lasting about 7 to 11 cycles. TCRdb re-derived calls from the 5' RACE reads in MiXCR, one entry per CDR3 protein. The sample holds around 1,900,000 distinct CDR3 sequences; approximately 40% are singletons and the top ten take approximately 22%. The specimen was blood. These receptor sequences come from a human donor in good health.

CDR3 nucleotides: TGTGCCAGCAGTTACTTGATGCAGGAAGTCTCTGGGGCCAACGTCCTGACTTTC. Amino acid sequence: CASSYLMQEVSGANVLTF. The rearrangement links TRBV6-5 to TRBJ2-6; no firm D call. The CDR3 length is 18 residues. Germline V gives CDR1 MNHEY, CDR2 SVGAGI. Deletions cut 1 base from V and 0 bases from J, with 13 bases between.

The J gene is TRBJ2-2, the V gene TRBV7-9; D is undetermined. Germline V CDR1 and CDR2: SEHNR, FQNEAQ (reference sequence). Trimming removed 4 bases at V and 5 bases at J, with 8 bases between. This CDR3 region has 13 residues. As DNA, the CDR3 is TGTGCCAGCAGCTCCATGCAAACCGGGGAGCTGTTTTTT. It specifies CASSSMQTGELFF.

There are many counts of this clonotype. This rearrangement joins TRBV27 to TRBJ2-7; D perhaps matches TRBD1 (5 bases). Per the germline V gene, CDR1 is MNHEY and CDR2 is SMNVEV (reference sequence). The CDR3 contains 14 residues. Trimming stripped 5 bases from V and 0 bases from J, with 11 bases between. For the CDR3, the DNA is TGTGCCAGCAGTCCGTACAGGAACTCCTACGAGCAGTACTTC. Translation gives CASSPYRNSYEQYF.